Below, 20 T cell receptor beta chains from the same sample are listed, as sequenced in a study of response to subunit inactivated influenza vaccine. TCRdb reanalysed the RT-PCR reads using MiXCR and keeps one entry per CDR3 protein. The repertoire consists of some 500,000 distinct CDR3 sequences, with less than 30% occurring once and the leading ten covering approximately 2%. The sequencing here drew on CD4+ T cells sorted from PBMCs, taken more than 4 days after vaccination. The source is a man between 50 and 59 years old who received an inactivated influenza vaccine.

The rearrangement links TRBV5-1 to TRBJ2-1, with unresolved D. The ends were cut back, 5 bases at V and 5 bases at J, with 8 bases in the middle. The CDR3 spans 12 residues. Germline CDR1 reads SGHRS; CDR2 reads YFSETQ. CDR3 sequence: CASRETNNEQFF. The CDR3 DNA is TGCGCCAGCAGAGAAACTAACAATGAGCAGTTCTTC.

The V call is TRBV5-1, the J call TRBJ2-5; D might be TRBD2 (5 bases). The V end lost 0 bases, the J end lost 4 bases, and 13 bases lay between the germline ends. CDR3 length equals 15 residues. The germline CDR1 and CDR2 sequences are SGHRS and YFSETQ. The CDR3 loop is CASSLETRGRETQYF. In nucleotides, the CDR3 is TGCGCCAGCAGCTTGGAAACTAGAGGGAGAGAGACCCAGTACTTC.

This rearrangement joins TRBV10-3 to TRBJ1-1, with 8 bases identical to TRBD1. CDR1 is ENHRY, CDR2 SYGVKD, per germline. V lost 6 bases, J lost 2 bases, and 2 bases stayed unmatched. The CDR3 has 13 residues. The CDR3 sequence: CAIRDRDNTEAFF. As DNA, the CDR3 is TGTGCCATCAGGGACAGGGACAACACTGAAGCTTTCTTT.

The CDR3 DNA reads as TGCAGTGCTAGGCCCCCAAGCGCGAGCTCCTACAATGAGCAGTTCTTC. This sequence encodes CSARPPSASSYNEQFF. The V gene is TRBV20-1, the J gene TRBJ2-1; D unclear. The germline CDR1 and CDR2 sequences are DFQATT and SNEGSKA (reference sequence). Deletions cut 3 bases from V and 0 bases from J, with 15 bases between. The CDR3 is 16 residues long.

This clonotype was detected many times. The chain has TRBV4-2 and TRBJ1-2, with D hard to call. V was shortened by 1 base and J by 4 bases, with 13 bases between the two germline ends. This CDR3 spans 15 amino acids. The germline V gene has CDR1 LGHNA and CDR2 YNFKEQ. The CDR3 nucleotides are TGTGCCAGCAGCCAAGCAGGCCCTAGGCCCTATGGCTACACCTTC. This translates into CASSQAGPRPYGYTF.

The J gene is TRBJ1-5, the V gene TRBV7-9; D remains ambiguous. The CDR3 contains 14 residues. Germline V gene sequence: CDR1 SEHNR, CDR2 FQNEAQ (reference sequence). The V end was cut by 5 bases, the J end by 6 bases, with 14 bases between. Here the CDR3 reads CASSQEGFGQPQHF. The CDR3 region has the DNA TGTGCCAGCAGCCAGGAGGGTTTTGGTCAGCCCCAGCATTTT.

V and J are TRBV27 and TRBJ2-7; D call uncertain. The germline V gene has CDR1 MNHEY and CDR2 SMNVEV (reference sequence). The CDR3 spans 13 residues. V was trimmed by 6 bases and J by 7 bases, leaving 16 bases between them. The CDR3 spells CASSLTLRREQYF. Here the CDR3 DNA reads TGTGCCAGCAGCCTTACCCTCCGTCGGGAGCAGTACTTC.

This clonotype was counted a few times. The chain couples TRBV20-1 to TRBJ2-4; 10 positions match TRBD1. V shed 1 base and J 6 bases; nucleotides not matched to a gene: 6. The CDR3 is made up of 15 amino acids. The V gene's germline CDR1 is DFQATT and CDR2 SNEGSKA (reference sequence). This CDR3 reads CSARASGTGVNIQYF. CDR3 bases: TGCAGTGCTAGAGCCTCCGGGACAGGGGTAAACATTCAGTACTTC.

The V gene is TRBV20-1, the J gene TRBJ2-5, with D tentatively TRBD1 or TRBD2 (5 bases each). The CDR3 totals 15 residues. V lost 3 bases and J lost 4, with 18 bases in between. The germline V gene has CDR1 DFQATT and CDR2 SNEGSKA (reference sequence). CDR3: CSARSLTTGLETQYF. In nucleotides, the CDR3 is TGCAGTGCTAGGTCCCTCACCACGGGGCTAGAGACCCAGTACTTC.

This clonotype was observed at least ten times. V and J are TRBV29-1 and TRBJ2-3; possible D gene TRBD2, 5 bases. There are 14 residues in the CDR3. Germline loops: CDR1 SQVTM, CDR2 ANQGSEA. With 6 bases removed from V and 0 bases from J, the gap between germline ends came to 13 bases. The CDR3 protein is CSVRRGTSTDTQYF. CDR3 in DNA: TGCAGCGTCCGCCGGGGAACTAGCACAGATACGCAGTATTTT.

CDR3 protein: CSATALAGDGNEQFF. In DNA, the CDR3 is TGCAGTGCTACCGCCCTAGCGGGAGATGGTAATGAGCAGTTCTTC. V gene TRBV20-1 combines with J gene TRBJ2-1; 10 positions match TRBD2. The germline V gene has CDR1 DFQATT and CDR2 SNEGSKA (reference sequence). CDR3 length equals 15 residues. Trimming cost V 4 bases and J 7 bases; bases outside gene matches: 10.

This clonotype was picked up a small number of times. This chain links TRBV11-1 with TRBJ2-1; D is perhaps TRBD1 (7 bases). Germline CDR1 SGHAT, CDR2 FQDESV (reference sequence). Trimming took 5 bases from V and 6 from J, leaving 35 bases between them. This CDR3 has 21 residues. CDR3 amino acids: CASSPADRVSPGDLPRNEQFF. DNA of the CDR3: TGTGCCAGCAGCCCGGCCGACAGGGTGAGCCCGGGGGACCTCCCTCGCAATGAGCAGTTCTTC.

This clonotype was picked up a small number of times. V gene TRBV3-1 combines with J gene TRBJ2-3; 8 bases are a match to TRBD2. Trimming removed 1 base from V and 4 bases from J; junction bases left unmatched: 4. Germline CDR1 LGHDT, CDR2 YNNKEL (reference sequence). This CDR3 contains 15 residues. The chain's CDR3 is CASSQAGGMPDTQYF. CDR3 coding DNA: TGTGCCAGCAGCCAAGCGGGAGGGATGCCAGATACGCAGTATTTT.

This clonotype was counted only a few times. The chain is built from TRBV12-3 or TRBV12-4 and TRBJ2-3, with 9 bases lining up with TRBD2. This CDR3 contains 16 residues. Trimming removed 3 bases from V and 0 bases from J; junction bases left unmatched: 4. CDR3 sequence: CASSFLAGVSTDTQYF. DNA for the CDR3: TGTGCCAGCAGTTTTTTAGCGGGGGTTAGCACAGATACGCAGTATTTT.

This clonotype was observed a few times. V usage is TRBV30 and J usage is TRBJ1-4, with D uncertain. Germline CDR1 GTSNPN, CDR2 SVGIG (reference sequence). This CDR3 is built from 13 residues. Trimming took off 4 bases at V and 0 bases at J, with 6 bases between the two ends. The CDR3 reads CAWKKSTNEKLFF. The CDR3 DNA reads TGTGCCTGGAAGAAGTCAACTAATGAAAAACTGTTTTTT. Full variable domain (remainder filled in from reference TRBV30 and TRBJ1-4): SQTIHQWPATLVQPVGSPLSLECTVEGTSNPNLYWYRQAAGRGLQLLFYSVGIGQISSEVPQNLSASRPQDRQFILSSKKLLLSDSGFYLCAWKKSTNEKLFFGSGTQLSVL.

The gene calls are TRBV20-1 and TRBJ2-5, with 10 bases fitting TRBD1. V lost 5 bases, J lost 1 base, and 7 bases stayed unmatched. Looked up from germline, CDR1 is DFQATT and CDR2 is SNEGSKA (reference sequence). The CDR3 has 15 residues. The CDR3 DNA reads as TGCAGTGCTCCCCAGACAGGGGGCTTCCAAGAGACCCAGTACTTC. Its protein product is CSAPQTGGFQETQYF.

This clonotype occurred a few times. This chain links TRBV20-1 with TRBJ2-7; D might be TRBD2 (6 bases). Per the germline V gene, CDR1 is DFQATT and CDR2 is SNEGSKA (reference sequence). The length of the CDR3 is 12 residues. V shed 5 bases and J shed 3 bases, with 11 bases lying between them. The CDR3 spells CSAGGRNYEQYF. DNA of the CDR3: TGCAGTGCTGGGGGGAGGAACTACGAGCAGTACTTC.

The CDR3, as DNA: TGTGCCAGCAGTTTAACCCTAGCGGAACGCTACGAGCAGTACTTC. This gives the protein CASSLTLAERYEQYF. The chain couples TRBV27 to TRBJ2-7, with 7 bases that match TRBD2. J lost 3 bases, V lost 2 bases, and 7 bases had no gene match. Germline lookup yields CDR1 MNHEY and CDR2 SMNVEV (reference sequence). CDR3 length: 15 amino acids.

This clonotype has more than one count but fewer than ten. The gene calls are TRBV6-1 and TRBJ2-5; D is perhaps TRBD1 (6 bases). CDR3 length: 16 amino acids. Trimming shortened V by 2 bases and J by 2 bases, and 15 bases separated the two germline ends. Germline V CDR1 and CDR2: MNHNS, SASEGT. The DNA of the CDR3 is TGTGCCAGCAGTGAAAAGGGACAAGGTTGGCAAGAGACCCAGTACTTC. Its protein product is CASSEKGQGWQETQYF.

This clonotype appeared a single time. The V and J genes are TRBV5-1 and TRBJ2-2; D remains ambiguous. The CDR3 is made up of 13 amino acids. Between the trimmed V and J ends, which lost 7 bases and 6 bases, there was a span of 13 bases. Germline values: CDR1 SGHRS, CDR2 YFSETQ. As DNA, the CDR3 is TGCGCCAGCGCGATACACCGACCCGGGGAGCTGTTTTTT. This encodes CASAIHRPGELFF.